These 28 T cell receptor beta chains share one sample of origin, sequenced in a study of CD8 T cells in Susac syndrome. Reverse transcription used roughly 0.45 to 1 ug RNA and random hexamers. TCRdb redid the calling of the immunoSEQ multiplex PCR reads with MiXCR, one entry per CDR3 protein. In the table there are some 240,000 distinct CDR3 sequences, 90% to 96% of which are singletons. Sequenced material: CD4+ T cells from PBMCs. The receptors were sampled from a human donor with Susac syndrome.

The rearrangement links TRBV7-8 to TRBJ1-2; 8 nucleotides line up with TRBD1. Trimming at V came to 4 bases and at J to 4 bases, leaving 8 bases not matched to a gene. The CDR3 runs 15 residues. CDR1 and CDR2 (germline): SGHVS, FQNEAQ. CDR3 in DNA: TGTGCCAGCAGCTCGACAGGGGAACGTAGCTATGGCTACACCTTC. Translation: CASSSTGERSYGYTF.

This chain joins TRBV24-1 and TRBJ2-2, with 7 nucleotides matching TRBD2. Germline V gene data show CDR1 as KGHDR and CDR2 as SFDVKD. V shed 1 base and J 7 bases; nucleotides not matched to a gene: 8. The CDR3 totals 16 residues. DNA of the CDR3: TGTGCCACCAGTGATTTAGGGGAGGGGTTTGGCGGGGAGCTGTTTTTT. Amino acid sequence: CATSDLGEGFGGELFF.

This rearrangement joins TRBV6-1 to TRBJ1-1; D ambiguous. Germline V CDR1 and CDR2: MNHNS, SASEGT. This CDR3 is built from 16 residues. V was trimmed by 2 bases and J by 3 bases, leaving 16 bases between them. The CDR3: CASSETVVGMDTEAFF. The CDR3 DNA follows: TGTGCCAGCAGTGAAACCGTGGTAGGGATGGACACTGAAGCTTTCTTT.

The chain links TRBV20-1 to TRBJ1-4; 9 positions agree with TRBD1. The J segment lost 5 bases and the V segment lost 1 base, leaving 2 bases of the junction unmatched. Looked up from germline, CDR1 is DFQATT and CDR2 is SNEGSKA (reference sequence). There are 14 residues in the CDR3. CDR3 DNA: TGCAGTGCTAGAGTGGGGACAGGGAATGAAAAACTGTTTTTT. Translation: CSARVGTGNEKLFF.

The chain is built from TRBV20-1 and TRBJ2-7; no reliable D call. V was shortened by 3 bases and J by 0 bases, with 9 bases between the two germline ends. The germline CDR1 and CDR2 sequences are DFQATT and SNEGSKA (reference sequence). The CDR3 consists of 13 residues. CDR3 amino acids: CSARRGVSYEQYF. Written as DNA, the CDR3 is TGCAGTGCTAGGAGAGGAGTCTCCTACGAGCAGTACTTC.

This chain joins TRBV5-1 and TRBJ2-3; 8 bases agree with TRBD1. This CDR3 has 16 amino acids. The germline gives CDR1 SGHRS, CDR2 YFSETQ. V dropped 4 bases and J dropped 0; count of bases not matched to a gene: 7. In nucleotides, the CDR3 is TGCGCCAGCAGCCGACTGGGACAGGAGAGCACAGATACGCAGTATTTT. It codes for CASSRLGQESTDTQYF. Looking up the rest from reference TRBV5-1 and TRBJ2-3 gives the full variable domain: KAGVTQTPRYLIKTRGQQVTLSCSPISGHRSVSWYQQTPGQGLQFLFEYFSETQRNKGNFPGRFSGRQFSNSRSEMNVSTLELGDSALYLCASSRLGQESTDTQYFGPGTRLTVL.

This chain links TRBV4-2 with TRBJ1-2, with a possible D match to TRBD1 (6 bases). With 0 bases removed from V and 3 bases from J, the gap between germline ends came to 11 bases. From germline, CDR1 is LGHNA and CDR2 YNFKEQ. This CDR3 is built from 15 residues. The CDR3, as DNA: TGTGCCAGCAGCCAAGACACAGGGAACGACTATGGCTACACCTTC. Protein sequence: CASSQDTGNDYGYTF.

CDR3: CSVTVGSSGNYEQYF. CDR3 DNA: TGCAGCGTGACGGTCGGCTCTAGCGGGAACTACGAGCAGTACTTC. V and J are TRBV29-1 and TRBJ2-7, with TRBD2 identical over 9 bases. Germline lookup yields CDR1 SQVTM and CDR2 ANQGSEA. Trimming cost V 6 bases and J 3 bases; bases outside gene matches: 12. The CDR3 spans 15 residues.

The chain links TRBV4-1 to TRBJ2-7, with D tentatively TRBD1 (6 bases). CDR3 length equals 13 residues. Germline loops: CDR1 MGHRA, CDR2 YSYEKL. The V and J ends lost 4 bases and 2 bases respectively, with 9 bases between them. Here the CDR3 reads CASSRQETYEQYF. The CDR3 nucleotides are TGCGCCAGCAGCCGACAGGAAACCTACGAGCAGTACTTC.

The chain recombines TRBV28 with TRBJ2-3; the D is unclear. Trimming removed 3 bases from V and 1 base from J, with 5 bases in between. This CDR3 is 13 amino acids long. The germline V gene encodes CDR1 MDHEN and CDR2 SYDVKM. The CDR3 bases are TGTGCCAGCAGTTTGGTGGGCACAGATACGCAGTATTTT. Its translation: CASSLVGTDTQYF.

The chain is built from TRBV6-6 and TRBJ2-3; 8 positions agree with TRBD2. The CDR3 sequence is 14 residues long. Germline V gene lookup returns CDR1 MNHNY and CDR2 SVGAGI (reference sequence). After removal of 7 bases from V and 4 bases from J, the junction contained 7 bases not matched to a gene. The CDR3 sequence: CASKEAGAPDTQYF. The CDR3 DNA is TGTGCCAGCAAGGAAGCGGGAGCCCCAGATACGCAGTATTTT.

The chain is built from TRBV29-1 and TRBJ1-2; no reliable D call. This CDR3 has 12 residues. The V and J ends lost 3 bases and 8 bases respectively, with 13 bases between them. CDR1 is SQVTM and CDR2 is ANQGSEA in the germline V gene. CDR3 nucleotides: TGCAGCGTTGACCCCACTCTAGGCGGCTACACCTTC. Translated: CSVDPTLGGYTF.

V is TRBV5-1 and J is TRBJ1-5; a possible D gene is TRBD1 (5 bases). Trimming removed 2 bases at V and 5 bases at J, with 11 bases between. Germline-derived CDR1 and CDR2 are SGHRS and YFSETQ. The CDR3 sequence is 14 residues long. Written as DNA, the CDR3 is TGCGCCAGCAGCTTTACAGGTAGTGATCAGCCCCAGCATTTT. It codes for CASSFTGSDQPQHF.

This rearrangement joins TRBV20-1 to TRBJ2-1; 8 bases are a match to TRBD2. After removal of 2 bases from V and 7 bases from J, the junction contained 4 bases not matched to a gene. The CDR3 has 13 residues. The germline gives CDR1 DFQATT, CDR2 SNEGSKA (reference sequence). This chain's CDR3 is CSARFPGGNEQFF. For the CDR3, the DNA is TGCAGTGCTAGATTCCCGGGGGGGAATGAGCAGTTCTTC.

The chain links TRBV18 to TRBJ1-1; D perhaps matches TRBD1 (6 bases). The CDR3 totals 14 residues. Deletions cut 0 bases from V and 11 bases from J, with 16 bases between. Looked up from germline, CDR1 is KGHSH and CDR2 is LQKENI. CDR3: CASSPPAALQGAFF. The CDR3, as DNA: TGTGCCAGCTCACCACCCGCGGCTCTACAGGGCGCTTTCTTT. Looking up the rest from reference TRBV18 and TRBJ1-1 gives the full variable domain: NAGVMQNPRHLVRRRGQEARLRCSPMKGHSHVYWYRQLPEEGLKFMVYLQKENIIDESGMPKERFSAEFPKEGPSILRIQQVVRGDSAAYFCASSPPAALQGAFFGQGTRLTVV.

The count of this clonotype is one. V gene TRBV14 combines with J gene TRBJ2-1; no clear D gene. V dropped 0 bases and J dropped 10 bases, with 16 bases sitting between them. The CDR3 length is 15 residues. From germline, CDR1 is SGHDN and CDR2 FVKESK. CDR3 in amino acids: CASSQDLTTQKEQFF. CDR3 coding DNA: TGTGCCAGCAGCCAAGATCTAACCACCCAGAAAGAGCAGTTCTTC.

The CDR3 nucleotides are TGCAGCGCCCAACTAGCGCCGAACACCGGGGAGCTGTTTTTT. This gives the protein CSAQLAPNTGELFF. This chain links TRBV29-1 with TRBJ2-2, with TRBD2 identical over 7 bases. The CDR3 runs 14 residues. After removal of 7 bases from V and 0 bases from J, the junction contained 5 bases not matched to a gene. Germline CDR1 reads SQVTM; CDR2 reads ANQGSEA.

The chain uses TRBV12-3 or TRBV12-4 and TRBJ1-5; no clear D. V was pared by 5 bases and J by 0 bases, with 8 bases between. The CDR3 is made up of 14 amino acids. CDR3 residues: CASSPHYSNQPQHF. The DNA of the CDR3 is TGTGCCAGCAGTCCCCATTATAGCAATCAGCCCCAGCATTTT.

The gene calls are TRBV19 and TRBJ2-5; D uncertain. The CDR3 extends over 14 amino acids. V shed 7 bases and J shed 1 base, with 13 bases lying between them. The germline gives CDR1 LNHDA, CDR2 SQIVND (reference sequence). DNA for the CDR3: TGTGCCAGTAACCATGGGCAGCCCCAAGAGACCCAGTACTTC. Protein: CASNHGQPQETQYF.

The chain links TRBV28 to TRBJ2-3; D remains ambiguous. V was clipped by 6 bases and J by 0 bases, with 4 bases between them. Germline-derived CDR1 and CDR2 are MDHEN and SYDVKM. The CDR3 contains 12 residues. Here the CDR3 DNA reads TGTGCCAGCAGGTTCAGCACAGATACGCAGTATTTT. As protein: CASRFSTDTQYF.

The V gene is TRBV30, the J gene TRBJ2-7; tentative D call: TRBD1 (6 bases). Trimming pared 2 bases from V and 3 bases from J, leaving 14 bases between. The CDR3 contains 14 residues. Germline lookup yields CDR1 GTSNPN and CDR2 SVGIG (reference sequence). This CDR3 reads CAWSRDKGFYEQYF. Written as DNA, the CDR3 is TGTGCCTGGAGTCGGGACAAGGGATTCTACGAGCAGTACTTC.

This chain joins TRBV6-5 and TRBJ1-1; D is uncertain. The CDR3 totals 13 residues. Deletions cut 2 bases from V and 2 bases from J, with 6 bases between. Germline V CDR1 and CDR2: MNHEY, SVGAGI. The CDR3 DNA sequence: TGTGCCAGCAGTTACGGCAGTAACACTGAAGCTTTCTTT. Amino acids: CASSYGSNTEAFF.

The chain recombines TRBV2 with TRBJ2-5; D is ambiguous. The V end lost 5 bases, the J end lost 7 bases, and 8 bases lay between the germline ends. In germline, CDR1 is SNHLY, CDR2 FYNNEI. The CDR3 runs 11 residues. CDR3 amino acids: CASSQTATQYF. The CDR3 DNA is TGTGCCAGCAGTCAGACCGCGACCCAGTACTTC.

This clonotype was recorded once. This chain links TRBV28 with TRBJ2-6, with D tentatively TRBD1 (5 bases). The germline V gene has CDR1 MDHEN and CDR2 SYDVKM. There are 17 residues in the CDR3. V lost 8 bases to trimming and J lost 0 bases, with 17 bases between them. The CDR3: CASHEAGISSGANVLTF. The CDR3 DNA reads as TGTGCCAGCCACGAGGCAGGGATCTCCTCTGGGGCCAACGTCCTGACTTTC.

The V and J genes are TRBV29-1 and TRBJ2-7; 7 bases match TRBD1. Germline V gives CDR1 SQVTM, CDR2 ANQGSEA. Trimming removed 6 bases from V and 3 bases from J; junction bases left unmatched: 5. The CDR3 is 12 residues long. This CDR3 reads CSVRDRDYEQYF. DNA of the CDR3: TGCAGCGTACGGGACAGAGACTACGAGCAGTACTTC.

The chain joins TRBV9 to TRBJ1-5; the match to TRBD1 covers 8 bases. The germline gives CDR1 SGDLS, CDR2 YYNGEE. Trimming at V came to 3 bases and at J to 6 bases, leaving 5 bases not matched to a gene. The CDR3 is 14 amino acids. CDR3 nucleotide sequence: TGTGCCAGCAGCGGTGGACAGGGCCCTCAGCCCCAGCATTTT. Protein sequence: CASSGGQGPQPQHF.

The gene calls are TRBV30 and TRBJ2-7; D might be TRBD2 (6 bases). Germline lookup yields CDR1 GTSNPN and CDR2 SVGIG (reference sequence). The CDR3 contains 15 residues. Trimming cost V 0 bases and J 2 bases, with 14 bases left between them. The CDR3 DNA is TGTGCCTGGAGTGTGGGCCTAGCGTCCCCCTACGAGCAGTACTTC. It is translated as CAWSVGLASPYEQYF.

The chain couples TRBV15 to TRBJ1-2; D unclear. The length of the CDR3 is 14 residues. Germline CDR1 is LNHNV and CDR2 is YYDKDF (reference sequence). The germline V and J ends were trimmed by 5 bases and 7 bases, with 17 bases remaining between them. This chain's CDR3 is CATSLDGVGGGYTF. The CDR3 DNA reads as TGTGCCACCAGCCTAGACGGCGTTGGCGGTGGCTACACCTTC. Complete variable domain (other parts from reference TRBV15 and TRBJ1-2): DAMVIQNPRYQVTQFGKPVTLSCSQTLNHNVMYWYQQKSSQAPKLLFHYYDKDFNNEADTPDNFQSRRPNTSFCFLDIRSPGLGDTAMYLCATSLDGVGGGYTFGSGTRLTVV.